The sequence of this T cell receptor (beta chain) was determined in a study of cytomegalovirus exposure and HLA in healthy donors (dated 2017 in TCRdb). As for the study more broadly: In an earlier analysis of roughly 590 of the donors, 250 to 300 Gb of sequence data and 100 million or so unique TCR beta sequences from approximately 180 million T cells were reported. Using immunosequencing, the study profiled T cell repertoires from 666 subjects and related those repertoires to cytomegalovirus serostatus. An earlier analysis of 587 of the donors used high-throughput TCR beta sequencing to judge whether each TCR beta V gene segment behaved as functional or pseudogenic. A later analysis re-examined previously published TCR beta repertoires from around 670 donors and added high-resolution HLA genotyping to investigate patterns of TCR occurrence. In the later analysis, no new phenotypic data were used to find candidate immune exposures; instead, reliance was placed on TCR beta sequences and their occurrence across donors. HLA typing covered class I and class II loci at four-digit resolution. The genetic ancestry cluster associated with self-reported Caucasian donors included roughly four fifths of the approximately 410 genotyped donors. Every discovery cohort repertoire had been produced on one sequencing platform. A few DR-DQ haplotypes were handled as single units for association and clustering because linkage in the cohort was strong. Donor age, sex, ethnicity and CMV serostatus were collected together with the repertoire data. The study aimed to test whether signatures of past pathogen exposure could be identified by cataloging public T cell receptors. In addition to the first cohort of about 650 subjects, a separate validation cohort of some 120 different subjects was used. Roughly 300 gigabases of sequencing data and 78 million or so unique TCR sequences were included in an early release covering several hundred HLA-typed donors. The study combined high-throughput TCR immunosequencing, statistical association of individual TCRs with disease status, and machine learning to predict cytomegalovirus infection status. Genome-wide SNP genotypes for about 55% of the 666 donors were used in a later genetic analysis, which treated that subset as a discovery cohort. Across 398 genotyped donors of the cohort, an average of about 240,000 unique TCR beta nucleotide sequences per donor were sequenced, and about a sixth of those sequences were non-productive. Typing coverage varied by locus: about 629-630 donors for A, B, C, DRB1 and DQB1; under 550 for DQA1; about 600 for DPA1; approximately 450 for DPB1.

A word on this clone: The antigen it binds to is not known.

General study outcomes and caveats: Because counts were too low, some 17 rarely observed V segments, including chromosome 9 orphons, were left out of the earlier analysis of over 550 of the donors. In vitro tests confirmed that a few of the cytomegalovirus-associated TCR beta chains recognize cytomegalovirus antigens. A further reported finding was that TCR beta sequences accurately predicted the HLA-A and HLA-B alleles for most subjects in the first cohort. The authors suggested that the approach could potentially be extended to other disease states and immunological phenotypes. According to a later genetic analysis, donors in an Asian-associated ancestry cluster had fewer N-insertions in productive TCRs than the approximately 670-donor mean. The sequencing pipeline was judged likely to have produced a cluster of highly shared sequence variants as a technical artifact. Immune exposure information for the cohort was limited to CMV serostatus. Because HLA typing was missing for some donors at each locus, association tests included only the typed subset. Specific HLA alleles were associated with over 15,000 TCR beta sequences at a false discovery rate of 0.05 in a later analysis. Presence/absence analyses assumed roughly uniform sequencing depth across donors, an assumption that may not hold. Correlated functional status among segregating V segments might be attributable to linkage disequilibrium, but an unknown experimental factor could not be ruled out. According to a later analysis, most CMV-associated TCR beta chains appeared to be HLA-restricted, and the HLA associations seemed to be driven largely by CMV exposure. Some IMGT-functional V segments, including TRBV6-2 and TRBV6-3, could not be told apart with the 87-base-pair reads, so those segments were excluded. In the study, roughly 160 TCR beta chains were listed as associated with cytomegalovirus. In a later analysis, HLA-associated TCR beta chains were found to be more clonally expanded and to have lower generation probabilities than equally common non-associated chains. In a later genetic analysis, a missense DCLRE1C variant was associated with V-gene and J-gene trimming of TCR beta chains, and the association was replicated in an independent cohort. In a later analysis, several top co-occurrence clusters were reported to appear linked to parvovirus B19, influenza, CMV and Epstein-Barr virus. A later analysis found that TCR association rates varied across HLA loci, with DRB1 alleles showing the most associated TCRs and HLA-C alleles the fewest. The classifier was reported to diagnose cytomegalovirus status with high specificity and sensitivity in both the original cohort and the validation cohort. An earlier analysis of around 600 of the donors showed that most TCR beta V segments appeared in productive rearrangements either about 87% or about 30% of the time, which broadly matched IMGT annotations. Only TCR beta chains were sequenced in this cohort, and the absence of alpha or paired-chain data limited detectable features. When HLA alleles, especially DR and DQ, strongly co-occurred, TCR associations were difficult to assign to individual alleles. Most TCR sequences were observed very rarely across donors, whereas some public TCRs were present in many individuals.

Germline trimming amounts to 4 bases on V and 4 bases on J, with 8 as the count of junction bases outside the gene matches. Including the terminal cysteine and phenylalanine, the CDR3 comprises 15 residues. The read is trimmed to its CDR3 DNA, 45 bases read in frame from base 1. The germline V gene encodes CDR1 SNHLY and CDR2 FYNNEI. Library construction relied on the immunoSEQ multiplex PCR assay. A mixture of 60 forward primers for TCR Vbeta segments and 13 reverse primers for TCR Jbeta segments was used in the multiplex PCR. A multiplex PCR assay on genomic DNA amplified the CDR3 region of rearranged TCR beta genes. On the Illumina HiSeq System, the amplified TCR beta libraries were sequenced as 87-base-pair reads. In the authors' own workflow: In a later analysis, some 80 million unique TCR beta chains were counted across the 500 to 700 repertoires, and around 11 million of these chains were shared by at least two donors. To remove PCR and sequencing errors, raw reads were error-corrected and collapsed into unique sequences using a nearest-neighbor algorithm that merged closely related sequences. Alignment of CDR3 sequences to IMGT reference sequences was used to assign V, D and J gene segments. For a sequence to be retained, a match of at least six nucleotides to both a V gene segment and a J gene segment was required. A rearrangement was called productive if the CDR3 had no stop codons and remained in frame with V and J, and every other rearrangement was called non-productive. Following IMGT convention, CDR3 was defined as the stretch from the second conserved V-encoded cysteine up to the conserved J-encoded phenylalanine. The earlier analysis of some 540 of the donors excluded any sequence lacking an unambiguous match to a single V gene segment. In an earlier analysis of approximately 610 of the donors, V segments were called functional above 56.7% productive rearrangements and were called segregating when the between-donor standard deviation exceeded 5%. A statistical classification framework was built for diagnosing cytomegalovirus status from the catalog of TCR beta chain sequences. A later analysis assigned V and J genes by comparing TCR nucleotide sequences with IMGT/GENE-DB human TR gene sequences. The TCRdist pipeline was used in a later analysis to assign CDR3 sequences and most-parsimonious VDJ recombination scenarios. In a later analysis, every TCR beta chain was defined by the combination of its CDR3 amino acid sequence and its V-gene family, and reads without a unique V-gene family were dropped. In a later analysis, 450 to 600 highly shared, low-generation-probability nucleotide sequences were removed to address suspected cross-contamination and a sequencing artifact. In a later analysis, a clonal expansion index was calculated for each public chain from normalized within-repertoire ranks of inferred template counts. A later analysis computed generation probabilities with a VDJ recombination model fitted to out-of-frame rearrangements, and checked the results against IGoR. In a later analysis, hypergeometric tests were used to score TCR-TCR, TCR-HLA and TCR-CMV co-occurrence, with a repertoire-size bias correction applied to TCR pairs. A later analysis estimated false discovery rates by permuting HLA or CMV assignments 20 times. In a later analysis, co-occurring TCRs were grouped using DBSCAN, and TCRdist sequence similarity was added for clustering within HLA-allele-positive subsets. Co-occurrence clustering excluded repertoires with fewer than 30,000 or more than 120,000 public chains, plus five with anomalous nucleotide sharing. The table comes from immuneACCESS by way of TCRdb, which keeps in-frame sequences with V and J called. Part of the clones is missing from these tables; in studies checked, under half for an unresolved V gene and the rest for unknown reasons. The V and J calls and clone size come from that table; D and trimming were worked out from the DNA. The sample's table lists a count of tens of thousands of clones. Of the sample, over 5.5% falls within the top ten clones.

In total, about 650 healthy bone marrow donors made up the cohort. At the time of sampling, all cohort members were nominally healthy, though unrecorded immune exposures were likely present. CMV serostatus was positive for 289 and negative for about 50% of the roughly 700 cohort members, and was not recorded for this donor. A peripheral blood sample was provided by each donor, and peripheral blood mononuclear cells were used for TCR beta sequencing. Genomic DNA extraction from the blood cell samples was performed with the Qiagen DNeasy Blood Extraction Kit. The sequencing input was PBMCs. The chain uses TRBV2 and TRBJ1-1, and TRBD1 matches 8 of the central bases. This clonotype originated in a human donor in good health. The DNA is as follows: TGTGCCAGCAGTGGTGATACAGGGGGATCCACTGAAGCTTTCTTT. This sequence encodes CASSGDTGGSTEAFF.